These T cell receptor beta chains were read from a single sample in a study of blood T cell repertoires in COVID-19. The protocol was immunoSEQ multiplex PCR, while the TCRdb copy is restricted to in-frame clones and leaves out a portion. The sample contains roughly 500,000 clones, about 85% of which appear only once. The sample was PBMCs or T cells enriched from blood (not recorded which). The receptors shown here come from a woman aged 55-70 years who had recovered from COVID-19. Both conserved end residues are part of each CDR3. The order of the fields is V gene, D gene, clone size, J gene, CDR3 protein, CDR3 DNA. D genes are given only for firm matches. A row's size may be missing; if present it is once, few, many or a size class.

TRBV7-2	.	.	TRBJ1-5	CASSLGYGGNQPQHF	TGTGCCAGCAGCTTAGGGTACGGGGGCAATCAGCCCCAGCATTTT
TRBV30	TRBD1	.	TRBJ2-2	CAWSAQGYTGELFF	TGTGCCTGGAGTGCACAGGGGTACACCGGGGAGCTGTTTTTT
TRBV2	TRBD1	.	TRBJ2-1	CASSQGNEQFF	TGTGCCAGCTCACAGGGGAATGAGCAGTTCTTC
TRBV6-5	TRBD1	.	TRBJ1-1	CASSWTGRNTEAFF	TGTGCCAGCTCCTGGACAGGCCGGAACACTGAAGCTTTCTTT
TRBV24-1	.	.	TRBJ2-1	CATSGENNEQFF	TGTGCCACCAGTGGAGAAAACAATGAGCAGTTCTTC
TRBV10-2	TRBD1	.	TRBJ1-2	CASAGTANYGYTF	TGCGCCAGCGCCGGGACAGCCAACTATGGCTACACCTTC
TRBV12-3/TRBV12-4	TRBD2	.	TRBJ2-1	CASSLRLAQKIF	TGTGCCAGCAGTCTAAGACTAGCCCAGAAGATCTTC
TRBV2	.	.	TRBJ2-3	CASRARGTAQYF	TGTGCCAGCAGGGCTAGGGGTACGGCGCAGTATTTT
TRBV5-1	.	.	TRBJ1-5	CASSEQGNNQPQHF	TGCGCCAGCAGCGAGCAGGGGAACAATCAGCCCCAGCATTTT
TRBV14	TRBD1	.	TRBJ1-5	CASSQTTSGETGGISSNQPQHF	TGTGCCAGCAGCCAGACCACCTCCGGAGAGACAGGGGGCATATCTAGCAATCAGCCCCAGCATTTT
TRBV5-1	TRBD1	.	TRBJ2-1	CASSLSAGQGTYNEQFF	TGCGCCAGCAGCTTGAGCGCCGGACAGGGCACCTACAATGAGCAGTTCTTC
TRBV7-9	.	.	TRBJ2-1	CASSPKARVSYNEQFF	TGTGCCAGCAGCCCAAAAGCCAGGGTTTCCTACAATGAGCAGTTCTTC
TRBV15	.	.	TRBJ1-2	CATSRAGDGYTF	TGTGCCACCAGCAGAGCGGGGGATGGCTACACCTTC
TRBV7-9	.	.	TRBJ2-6	CASSLGAGTGANVLTF	TGTGCCAGCAGCTTAGGGGCGGGGACTGGGGCCAACGTCCTGACTTTC
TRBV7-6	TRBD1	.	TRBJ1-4	CASSLTTGGANEKLFF	TGTGCCAGCAGCTTAACTACAGGGGGCGCAAATGAAAAACTGTTTTTT
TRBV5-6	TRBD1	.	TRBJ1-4	CASSLGDRDSGKLFF	TGTGCCAGCAGCTTGGGGGACAGGGATTCCGGTAAACTGTTTTTT
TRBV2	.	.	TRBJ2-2	CASKGSENTGELFF	TGTGCCAGCAAGGGGTCGGAGAACACCGGGGAGCTGTTTTTT
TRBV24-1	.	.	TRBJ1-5	CATSDPTAHGGNQPQHF	TGTGCCACCAGTGATCCGACAGCTCACGGAGGCAATCAGCCCCAGCATTTT
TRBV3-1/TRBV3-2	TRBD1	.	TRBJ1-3	CASSLQGAYTGNTIYF	TGTGCCAGCAGCTTGCAGGGGGCTTATACTGGAAACACCATATATTTT
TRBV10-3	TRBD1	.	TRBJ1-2	CAISEQGAYGYTF	TGTGCCATCAGTGAGCAGGGGGCGTATGGCTACACCTTC
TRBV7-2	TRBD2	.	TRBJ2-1	CASSLSRAGGYNEQFF	TGTGCCAGCAGCTTATCTCGAGCGGGGGGCTACAATGAGCAGTTCTTC
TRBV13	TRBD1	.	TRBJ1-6	CASSLGQVNSPLHF	TGTGCCAGCAGCTTGGGACAGGTTAATTCACCCCTCCACTTT
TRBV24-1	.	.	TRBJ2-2	CATMRSGTGELFF	TGTGCCACCATGAGAAGCGGCACCGGGGAGCTGTTTTTT
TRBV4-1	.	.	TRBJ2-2	CASSQARGATGELFF	TGCGCCAGCAGCCAAGCCCGGGGAGCAACCGGGGAGCTGTTTTTT
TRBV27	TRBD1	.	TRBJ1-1	CASIPVPGQGTTEAFF	TGTGCCAGCATCCCTGTCCCGGGACAGGGAACGACTGAAGCTTTCTTT
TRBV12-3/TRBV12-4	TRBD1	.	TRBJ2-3	CASSLDRGDTQYF	TGTGCCAGCAGTTTAGACAGGGGAGATACGCAGTATTTT
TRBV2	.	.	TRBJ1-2	CASLDRYYGYTF	TGTGCCAGCTTGGACAGATACTATGGCTACACCTTC
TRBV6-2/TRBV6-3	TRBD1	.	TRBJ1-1	CASSDADRTLNTEAFF	TGTGCCAGCAGTGACGCGGACAGGACCCTAAACACTGAAGCTTTCTTT
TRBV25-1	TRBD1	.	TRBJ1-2	CASSAGTGTYGYTF	TGTGCCAGCAGTGCCGGGACAGGGACCTATGGCTACACCTTC
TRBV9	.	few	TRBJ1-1	CASSVRERTEAFF	TGTGCCAGCAGCGTAAGGGAGAGGACTGAAGCTTTCTTT
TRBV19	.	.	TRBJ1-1	CASRMEGRNTEAFF	TGTGCCAGTAGGATGGAGGGGAGGAACACTGAAGCTTTCTTT
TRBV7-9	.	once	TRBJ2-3	CASSLPTSSTDTQYF	TGTGCCAGCAGCCTGCCGACTAGTTCCACAGATACGCAGTATTTT
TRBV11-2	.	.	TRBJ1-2	CASSLTFYYGYTF	TGTGCCAGCAGCTTGACATTTTACTATGGCTACACCTTC
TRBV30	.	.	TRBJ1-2	CAWSGGAGRLNYGYTF	TGTGCCTGGAGTGGTGGGGCAGGGCGACTTAACTATGGCTACACCTTC
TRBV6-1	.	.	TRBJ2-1	CASSETGWNEQFF	TGTGCCAGCAGTGAAACAGGGTGGAATGAGCAGTTCTTC
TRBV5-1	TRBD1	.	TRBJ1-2	CASSLEGQLYGYTF	TGCGCCAGCAGCTTGGAGGGACAGCTCTATGGCTACACCTTC
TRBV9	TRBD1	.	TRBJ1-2	CASSTTGGGYGYTF	TGTGCCAGCAGCACCACAGGGGGCGGGTATGGCTACACCTTC
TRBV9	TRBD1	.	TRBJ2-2	CATNRGSDTGELFF	TGTGCCACCAACAGGGGTTCGGACACCGGGGAGCTGTTTTTT
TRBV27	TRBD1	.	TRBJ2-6	CASSFDRVSGANVLTF	TGTGCCAGCAGTTTCGACAGGGTTAGTGGGGCCAACGTCCTGACTTTC
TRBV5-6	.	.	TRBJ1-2	CASSSVGESGYTF	TGTGCCAGCAGCTCCGTCGGGGAGAGTGGCTACACCTTC
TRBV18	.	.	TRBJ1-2	CASSPGAPYGYTF	TGTGCCAGCTCACCAGGGGCCCCCTATGGCTACACCTTC
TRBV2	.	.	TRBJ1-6	CASSLQGKNSPLHF	TGTGCCAGCAGTCTTCAGGGTAAAAATTCACCCCTCCACTTT
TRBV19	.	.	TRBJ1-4	CASSIGYGEKLFF	TGTGCCAGTAGTATCGGGTATGGGGAAAAACTGTTTTTT
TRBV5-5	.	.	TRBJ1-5	CASSLAGGSGNQPQHF	TGTGCCAGCAGCTTGGCCGGGGGGTCGGGCAATCAGCCCCAGCATTTT
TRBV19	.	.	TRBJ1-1	CASSIPSGGEAFF	TGTGCCAGTAGTATACCCTCGGGGGGTGAAGCTTTCTTT
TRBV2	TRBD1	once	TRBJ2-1	CASARDRSYNEQFF	TGTGCCAGCGCTCGGGACAGATCCTACAATGAGCAGTTCTTC